Each of the 7 T cell receptor beta chains below was sequenced from the same sample in a study of blood T cell repertoires in COVID-19. TCRdb keeps only in-frame clones here, not all; method: immunoSEQ multiplex PCR. The sample carries 25,000 to 35,000 clones, almost 90% recorded once. Sequenced material: peripheral blood. All receptors derive from a human donor in a cohort sampled during active COVID-19.

This chain joins TRBV7-9 and TRBJ2-7; 9 bases fit TRBD1. CDR1 and CDR2 (germline): SEHNR, FQNEAQ (reference sequence). V was clipped by 0 bases and J by 0 bases; unmatched bases: 3. There are 16 residues in the CDR3. In DNA, the CDR3 is TGTGCCAGCAGCTTAGCAGGGACAGGGCCCTCCTACGAGCAGTACTTC. Translated, it gives CASSLAGTGPSYEQYF.

This chain connects TRBV19 to TRBJ1-3; TRBD1 agrees at 7 bases. V lost 7 bases, J lost 7 bases, and 10 bases stayed unmatched. Per the germline V gene, CDR1 is LNHDA and CDR2 is SQIVND (reference sequence). CDR3 size: 14 residues. The CDR3 loop is CASTPGQWGNTIYF. The DNA of the CDR3 is TGTGCCAGTACCCCGGGACAGTGGGGGAACACCATATATTTT.

The chain is built from TRBV11-2 and TRBJ2-1; TRBD1 agrees at 7 bases. V lost 5 bases, J lost 5 bases, and 9 bases stayed unmatched. CDR3 length: 15 amino acids. CDR1 is SGHAT, CDR2 FQNNGV, per germline. The DNA of the CDR3 is TGTGCCAGCAGCCCAAATCCACAGGGGCACAATGAGCAGTTCTTC. Protein: CASSPNPQGHNEQFF.

A single count supports this clone. This rearrangement joins TRBV5-1 to TRBJ2-1, with 7 bases that match TRBD1. V was clipped by 4 bases and J by 7 bases; unmatched bases: 20. CDR1 is SGHRS, CDR2 YFSETQ, per germline. The CDR3 is made up of 18 amino acids. CDR3 region: CASSPWGSDRVKGNEQFF. The CDR3, as DNA: TGCGCCAGCAGCCCTTGGGGATCAGACAGGGTGAAAGGAAATGAGCAGTTCTTC.

The chain joins TRBV6-5 to TRBJ2-3; 9 bases align to TRBD2. The CDR3 length is 13 residues. Germline V CDR1 and CDR2: MNHEY, SVGAGI. V lost 6 bases, J lost 5 bases, and 3 bases stayed unmatched. Written as DNA, the CDR3 is TGTGCCAGCAGGAGCGGGGGGAGAGATACGCAGTATTTT. It translates to CASRSGGRDTQYF.

The rearrangement uses TRBV19 and TRBJ1-4, with D possibly TRBD1 on 5 matching bases. Per the germline V gene, CDR1 is LNHDA and CDR2 is SQIVND (reference sequence). Trimming stripped 2 bases from V and 2 bases from J, with 9 bases between. The CDR3 runs to 15 residues. This CDR3 reads CASSIRGRTNEKLFF. CDR3 nucleotides: TGTGCCAGTAGTATAAGGGGTCGGACTAATGAAAAACTGTTTTTT. Full variable domain (remainder filled in from reference TRBV19 and TRBJ1-4): DGGITQSPKYLFRKEGQNVTLSCEQNLNHDAMYWYRQDPGQGLRLIYYSQIVNDFQKGDIAEGYSVSREKKESFPLTVTSAQKNPTAFYLCASSIRGRTNEKLFFGSGTQLSVL.

The CDR3 nucleotides are TGTGCCGGTATCAGCGGGCAAACCTCCTACGAGCAGTACTTC. Residues: CAGISGQTSYEQYF. The V call is TRBV9, the J call TRBJ2-7; D is possibly TRBD2 (6 bases). V lost 10 bases and J lost 0, with 17 bases in between. The germline V gene has CDR1 SGDLS and CDR2 YYNGEE. This CDR3 spans 14 amino acids.